This record looks at one TCR beta chain sequence and its context. The CDR3 totals 14 residues. The trim removed 10 bases at V and 1 base at J, leaving 7 bases unmatched. The germline gives CDR1 SNHLY, CDR2 FYNNEI. The sample originates from a study of follicular helper T cells after annual influenza vaccination. Time point described: 2013-2014 season, 7 days after vaccination. TCRdb's copy holds only in-frame clones and misses some; the assay was immunoSEQ multiplex PCR. The sample yields approximately 4,900 clones, roughly 90% seen once. The source of this sequence is an adult who received the influenza vaccine. The material was CXCR5+ CD38- circulating T follicular helper cells from blood, obtained 7 days after influenza vaccination. Subset noted: circulating Tfh, non-naive CD4+CXCR5+PD-1+ (ICOS+CD38+ or ICOS-CD38-). V gene TRBV2 combines with J gene TRBJ1-1, with 9 positions matching TRBD1. The CDR3 nucleotides are TGTGCCACCTACAGGGGGCGCGGGAACACTGAAGCTTTCTTT. This translates into CATYRGRGNTEAFF.